This entry features one T cell receptor beta chain sequence. A read error may produce the germline difference seen at one junction end. CDR3 length: 12 residues. Germline V gene lookup returns CDR1 SQVTM and CDR2 ANQGSEA. TCRdb recomputed calls from the 5' RACE reads with MiXCR, one row per CDR3 protein. This table holds about 85,000 distinct CDR3 sequences, 13% found once. This sample stems from a study of T cells after yellow fever vaccination. For the study at large: In the case of low-cell-number fractions, SMART-Seq v4 Ultra Low Input was used for preparation.

Study observations and caveats: Once the booster was given, most primary-vaccination clones reappeared, at approximately 97% for CD4 and roughly 90% for CD8.

This material consisted of CD8+ T cells not binding an NS4B(214-222) dextramer, sorted from PBMCs, taken roughly 20 days after the first yellow fever vaccination. The chain has TRBV29-1 and TRBJ2-5; D could derive from TRBD1 or TRBD2 (5 bases each). This TCR came from a man in his late teens or twenties who received the YFV17D yellow fever vaccine. This CDR3 reads CSADEGQGTQYF. Written as DNA, the CDR3 is TGCAGCGCTGACGAGGGGCAAGGGACCCAGTACTTC.